Following are 7 T cell receptor beta chains from one sample sequenced in a study of T cell responses to AZD1222 COVID-19 vaccine. Libraries were prepared by immunoSEQ multiplex PCR; TCRdb keeps only in-frame clonotypes and omits some of them. The table has around 140,000 clones, around nine tenths seen once; the top ten hold roughly 6.3%. The material was peripheral blood, obtained on day 0 of AZD1222 vaccination. Receptors were obtained from an adult in good health.

The rearrangement uses TRBV11-2 and TRBJ1-2; weak D call: TRBD1 (5 bases). CDR3 length equals 13 residues. The V end was cut by 5 bases, the J end by 8 bases, with 15 bases between. CDR1 and CDR2 from the germline V gene are SGHAT and FQNNGV. The CDR3 reads CASSPGGPYGYTF. The CDR3 region has the DNA TGTGCCAGCAGCCCGGGGGGTCCCTACGGCTACACCTTC.

V is TRBV2 and J is TRBJ1-1; 10 nucleotides agree with TRBD1. From germline, CDR1 is SNHLY and CDR2 FYNNEI. The CDR3 consists of 14 residues. With 4 bases clipped from V and 5 bases from J, the junction kept 4 bases outside the gene matches. Here the CDR3 reads CASSADRGKTEAFF. DNA for the CDR3: TGTGCCAGCAGTGCGGACAGGGGGAAGACTGAAGCTTTCTTT. The variable domain in full, completed from reference TRBV2 and TRBJ1-1, reads EPEVTQTPSHQVTQMGQEVILRCVPISNHLYFYWYRQILGQKVEFLVSFYNNEISEKSEIFDDQFSVERPDGSNFTLKIRSTKLEDSAMYFCASSADRGKTEAFFGQGTRLTVV.

The rearrangement joins TRBV12-3 or TRBV12-4 to TRBJ1-1; D is unclear. This CDR3 spans 11 amino acids. Between the trimmed V and J ends, which lost 6 bases and 14 bases, there was a span of 16 bases. The CDR3 DNA reads as TGTGCCAGCAGCAATAGAATTGGTTGGTTCTTT. This gives the protein CASSNRIGWFF.

The V call is TRBV12-5, the J call TRBJ2-3; 9 nucleotides match TRBD1. V lost 4 bases to trimming and J lost 2 bases; unmatched junction nucleotides: 7. The V gene's germline CDR1 is LGHNT and CDR2 FRNRAP. The CDR3 is made up of 16 amino acids. CDR3: CASGWRTGALTDTQYF. The CDR3 DNA is TGTGCTAGTGGTTGGAGGACAGGGGCCCTCACAGATACGCAGTATTTT. Combining the CDR3 with reference TRBV12-5 and TRBJ2-3 gives the whole variable domain DARVTQTPRHKVTEMGQEVTMRCQPILGHNTVFWYRQTMMQGLELLAYFRNRAPLDDSGMPKDRFSAEMPDATLATLKIQPSEPRDSAVYFCASGWRTGALTDTQYFGPGTRLTVL.

This clone was seen a few times. This chain connects TRBV27 to TRBJ1-1; D remains ambiguous. CDR1 is MNHEY, CDR2 SMNVEV, per germline (reference sequence). This CDR3 region has 14 residues. V dropped 4 bases and J dropped 5 bases, with 14 bases sitting between them. This CDR3 is CASSSPTLGTEAFF. The CDR3 DNA follows: TGTGCCAGCAGTTCTCCCACGCTGGGGACTGAAGCTTTCTTT.

This chain joins TRBV5-1 and TRBJ2-5; the D call may be TRBD1 or TRBD2 (5 bases each). The CDR3 runs 14 residues. Germline lookup yields CDR1 SGHRS and CDR2 YFSETQ. V lost 1 base and J 7 bases, leaving 14 bases between the germline ends. The CDR3: CASSLSPGGGTQYF. CDR3 nucleotide sequence: TGCGCCAGCAGCTTGTCACCGGGTGGGGGGACCCAGTACTTC.

CDR3 in DNA: TGTGCCAGCAGCTTAACAGGGGCTGCAAATTCACCCCTCCACTTT. Translated, it gives CASSLTGAANSPLHF. The gene calls are TRBV7-9 and TRBJ1-6, with 7 bases matching TRBD1. The CDR3 length is 15 residues. The trim removed 2 bases at V and 7 bases at J, leaving 5 bases unmatched. CDR1 SEHNR and CDR2 FQNEAQ come from the germline V gene (reference sequence).